This T cell receptor (beta chain) was obtained from a study of blood T cell repertoires in COVID-19. At the level of the study: Collection of acute and convalescent COVID-19 samples took place in the United States, Italy and Spain. From T cells, B-cell-depleted T cells, or PBMCs came the material, which was cDNA or gDNA.

As processed by the authors: The authors estimated nucleated cell counts from reference gene primer amplification. Repertoires were generated with immunoSEQ multiplex PCR, while TCRdb's copy carries only in-frame clones and drops some. The DNA gave D and trimming, while V, J and clone size come from that table. The sample has fewer than 130,000 clones, less than 85% seen once. Germline V CDR1 and CDR2: SNHLY, FYNNEI. V shed 4 bases and J 1 base; nucleotides not matched to a gene: 6. The CDR3 is made up of 16 amino acids. The origin of this receptor is a man in his 70s with active or convalescent COVID-19. This rearrangement joins TRBV2 to TRBJ2-3, with 9 bases lining up with TRBD2. Sequenced material: peripheral blood. In DNA, the CDR3 is TGTGCCAGCAGTGCACTAGTAGCGGGGGGCACAGATACGCAGTATTTT. Translating gives CASSALVAGGTDTQYF. Full variable domain (outside the CDR3, taken from reference TRBV2 and TRBJ2-3): EPEVTQTPSHQVTQMGQEVILRCVPISNHLYFYWYRQILGQKVEFLVSFYNNEISEKSEIFDDQFSVERPDGSNFTLKIRSTKLEDSAMYFCASSALVAGGTDTQYFGPGTRLTVL.